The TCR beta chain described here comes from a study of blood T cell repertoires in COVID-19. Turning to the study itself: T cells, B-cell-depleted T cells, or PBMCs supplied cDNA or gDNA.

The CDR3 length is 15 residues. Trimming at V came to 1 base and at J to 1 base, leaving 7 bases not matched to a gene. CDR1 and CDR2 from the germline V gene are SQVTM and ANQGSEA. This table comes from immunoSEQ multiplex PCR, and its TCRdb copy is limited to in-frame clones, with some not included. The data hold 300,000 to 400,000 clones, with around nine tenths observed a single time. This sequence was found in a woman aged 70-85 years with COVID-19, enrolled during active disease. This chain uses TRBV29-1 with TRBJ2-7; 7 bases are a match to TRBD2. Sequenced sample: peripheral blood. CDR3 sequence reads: CSVEGQRDASYEQYF. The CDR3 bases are TGCAGCGTTGAAGGGCAGCGGGACGCATCCTACGAGCAGTACTTC.